This T cell receptor (beta chain) was observed in a study of beta chain features in type 1 diabetes. On the study more broadly: Age and gender were similar between patients and healthy donors, as were cell yields. Study-wide results and caveats: Type 1 diabetes patients had fewer VDJ junction insertions and more deletions. A moderate, significant TCRB CDR3 shortening appeared in type 1 diabetes across four CD4+ subsets.

Every donor had blood drawn once into heparin, roughly 0.11 L on average. This clone was observed a few times. Its antigen is still unknown. The whole isolated RNA underwent reverse transcription, so sequencing captured expressed TCRB transcripts. Roughly 3.5 million reads per sample were averaged for naive, central memory and regulatory samples. Profiled with immunoSEQ multiplex PCR; TCRdb holds only in-frame clones, not every one. The table lists some 200,000 clones, 15% to 20% of them singletons. The CDR3 covers 11 residues. Germline CDR1 and CDR2: DFQATT and SNEGSKA (reference sequence). Trimming took off 2 bases at V and 8 bases at J, with 7 bases between the two ends.

The sequenced sample was naive CD4+ T cells from blood. The TCR originated in a man aged 25 to 40 with type 1 diabetes. V and J are TRBV20-1 and TRBJ2-1; D not certain. In nucleotides, the CDR3 is TGCAGTGCTAGAAGATCCCATGAGCAGTTCTTC. This gives the protein CSARRSHEQFF.